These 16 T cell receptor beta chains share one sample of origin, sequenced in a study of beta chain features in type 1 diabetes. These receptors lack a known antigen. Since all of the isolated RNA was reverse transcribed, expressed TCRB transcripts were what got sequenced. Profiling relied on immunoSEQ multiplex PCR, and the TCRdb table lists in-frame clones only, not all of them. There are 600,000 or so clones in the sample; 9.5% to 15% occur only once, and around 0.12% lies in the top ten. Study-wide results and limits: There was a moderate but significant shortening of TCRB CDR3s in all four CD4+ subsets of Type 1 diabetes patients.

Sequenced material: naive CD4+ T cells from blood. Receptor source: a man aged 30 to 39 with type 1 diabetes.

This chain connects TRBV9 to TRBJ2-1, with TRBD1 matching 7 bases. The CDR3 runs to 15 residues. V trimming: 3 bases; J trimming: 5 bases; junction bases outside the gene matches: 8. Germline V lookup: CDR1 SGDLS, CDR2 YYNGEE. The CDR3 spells CASSARGQFNNEQFF. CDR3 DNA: TGTGCCAGCAGCGCGAGGGGGCAATTCAACAATGAGCAGTTCTTC. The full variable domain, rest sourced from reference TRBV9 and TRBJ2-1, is DSGVTQTPKHLITATGQRVTLRCSPRSGDLSVYWYQQSLDQGLQFLIQYYNGEERAKGNILERFSAQQFPDLHSELNLSSLELGDSALYFCASSARGQFNNEQFFGPGTRLTVL.

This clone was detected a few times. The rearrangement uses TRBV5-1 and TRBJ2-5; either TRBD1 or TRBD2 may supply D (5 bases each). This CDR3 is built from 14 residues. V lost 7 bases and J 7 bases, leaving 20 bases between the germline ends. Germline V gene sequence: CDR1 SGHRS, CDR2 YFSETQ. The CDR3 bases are TGCGCCAGCGCCCCCAGGGACCCCTGGGGGACCCAGTACTTC. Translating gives CASAPRDPWGTQYF.

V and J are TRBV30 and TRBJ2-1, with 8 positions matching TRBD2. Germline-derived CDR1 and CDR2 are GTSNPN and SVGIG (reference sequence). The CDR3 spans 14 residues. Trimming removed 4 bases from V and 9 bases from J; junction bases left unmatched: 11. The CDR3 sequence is CAWIESSGFGEQFF. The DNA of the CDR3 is TGTGCCTGGATTGAGTCTAGCGGGTTCGGTGAGCAGTTCTTC.

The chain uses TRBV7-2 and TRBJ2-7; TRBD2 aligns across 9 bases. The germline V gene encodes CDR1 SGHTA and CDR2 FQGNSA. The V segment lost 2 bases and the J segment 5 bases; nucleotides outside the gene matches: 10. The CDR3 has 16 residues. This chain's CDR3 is CASSLNRAGGSDEQYF. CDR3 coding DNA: TGTGCCAGCAGCTTAAATCGCGCGGGGGGGAGCGACGAGCAGTACTTC.

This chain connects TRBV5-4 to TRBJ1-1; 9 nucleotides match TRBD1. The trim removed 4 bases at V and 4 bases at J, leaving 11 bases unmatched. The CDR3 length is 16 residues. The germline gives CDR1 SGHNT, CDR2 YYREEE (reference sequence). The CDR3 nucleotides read TGTGCCAGCAGCCCAGGACAGGGGATCGACCGCACTGAAGCTTTCTTT. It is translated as CASSPGQGIDRTEAFF.

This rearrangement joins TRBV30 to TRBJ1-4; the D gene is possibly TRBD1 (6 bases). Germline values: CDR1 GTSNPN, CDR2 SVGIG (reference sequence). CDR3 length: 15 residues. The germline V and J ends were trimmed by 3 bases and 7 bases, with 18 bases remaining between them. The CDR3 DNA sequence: TGTGCCTGGAGCGAGGGCTGGGGGGCAGGTGAAAAACTGTTTTTT. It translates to CAWSEGWGAGEKLFF.

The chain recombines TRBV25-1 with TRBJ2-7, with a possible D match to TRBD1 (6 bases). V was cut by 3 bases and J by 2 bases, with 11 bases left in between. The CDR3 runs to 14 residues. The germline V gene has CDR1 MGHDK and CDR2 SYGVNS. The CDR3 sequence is CASSEGTGTYEQYF. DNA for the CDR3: TGTGCCAGCAGTGAGGGAACAGGGACCTACGAGCAGTACTTC.

Written as DNA, the CDR3 is TGTGCCAGCAGCGGGCAGGGTGGCAATCAGCCCCAGCATTTT. It yields the protein CASSGQGGNQPQHF. The V and J genes are TRBV7-9 and TRBJ1-5, with D possibly matching TRBD1 (5 bases). From germline, CDR1 is SEHNR and CDR2 FQNEAQ (reference sequence). Trimming took off 5 bases at V and 2 bases at J, with 10 bases between the two ends. The CDR3 spans 14 residues.

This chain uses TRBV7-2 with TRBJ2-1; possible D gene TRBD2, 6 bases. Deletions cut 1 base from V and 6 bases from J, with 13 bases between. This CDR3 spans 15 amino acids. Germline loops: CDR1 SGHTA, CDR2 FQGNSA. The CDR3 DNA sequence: TGTGCCAGCAGCTTAGATATCGGGGGTCCCAATGAGCAGTTCTTC. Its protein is CASSLDIGGPNEQFF. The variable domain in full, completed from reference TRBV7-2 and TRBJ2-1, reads GAGVSQSPSNKVTEKGKDVELRCDPISGHTALYWYRQSLGQGLEFLIYFQGNSAPDKSGLPSDRFSAERTGGSVSTLTIQRTQQEDSAVYLCASSLDIGGPNEQFFGPGTRLTVL.

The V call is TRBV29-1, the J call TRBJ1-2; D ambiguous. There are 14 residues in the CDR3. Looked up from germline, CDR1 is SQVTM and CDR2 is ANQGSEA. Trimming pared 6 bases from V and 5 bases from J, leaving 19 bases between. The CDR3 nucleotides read TGCAGCGTCGTTGATATGTGGGAGATGTATGGCTACACCTTC. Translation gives CSVVDMWEMYGYTF.

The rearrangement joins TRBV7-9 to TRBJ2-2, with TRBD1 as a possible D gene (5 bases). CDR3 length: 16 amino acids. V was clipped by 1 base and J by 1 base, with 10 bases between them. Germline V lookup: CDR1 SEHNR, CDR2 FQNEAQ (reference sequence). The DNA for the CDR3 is TGTGCCAGCAGCTTAGAAGCAGGGTGGAACACCGGGGAGCTGTTTTTT. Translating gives CASSLEAGWNTGELFF.

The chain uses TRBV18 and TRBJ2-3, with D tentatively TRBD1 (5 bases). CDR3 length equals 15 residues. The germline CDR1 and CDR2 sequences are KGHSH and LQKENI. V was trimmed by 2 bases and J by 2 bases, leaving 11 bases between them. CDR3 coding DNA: TGTGCCAGCTCACCAGGGGCTTGGTACACAGATACGCAGTATTTT. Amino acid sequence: CASSPGAWYTDTQYF.

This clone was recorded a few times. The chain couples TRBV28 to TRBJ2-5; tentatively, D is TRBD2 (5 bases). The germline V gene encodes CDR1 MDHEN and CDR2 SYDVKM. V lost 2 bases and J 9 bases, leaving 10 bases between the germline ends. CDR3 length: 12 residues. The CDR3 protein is CASSLPDYPQYF. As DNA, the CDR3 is TGTGCCAGCAGTTTACCTGACTACCCCCAGTACTTC.

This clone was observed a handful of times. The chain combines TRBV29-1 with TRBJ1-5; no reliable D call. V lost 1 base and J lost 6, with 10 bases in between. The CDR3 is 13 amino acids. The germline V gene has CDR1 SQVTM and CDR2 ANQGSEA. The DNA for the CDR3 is TGCAGCGTTGAAGCCGGGGAGGGTCAGCCCCAGCATTTT. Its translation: CSVEAGEGQPQHF.

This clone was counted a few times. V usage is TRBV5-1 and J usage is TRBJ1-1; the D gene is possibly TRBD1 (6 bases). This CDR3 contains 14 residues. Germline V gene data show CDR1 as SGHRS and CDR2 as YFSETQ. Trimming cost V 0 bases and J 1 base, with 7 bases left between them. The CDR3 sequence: CASSLEQGNTEAFF. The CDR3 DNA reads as TGCGCCAGCAGCTTGGAACAGGGGAACACTGAAGCTTTCTTT.

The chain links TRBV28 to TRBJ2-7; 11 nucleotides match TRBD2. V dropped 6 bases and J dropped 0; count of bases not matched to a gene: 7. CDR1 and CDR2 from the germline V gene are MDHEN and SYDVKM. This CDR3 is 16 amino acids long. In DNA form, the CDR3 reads TGTGCCAGCAGCCTCGGGACTAGCGGCCTCTCCTACGAGCAGTACTTC. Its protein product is CASSLGTSGLSYEQYF.